Below, 21 T cell receptor beta chains from the same sample are listed, as sequenced in a study of cytomegalovirus exposure and HLA in healthy donors. PCR involved 60 Vbeta and 13 Jbeta primers. Clones were read by immunoSEQ multiplex PCR, and TCRdb kept only the in-frame ones, dropping some. The data contain 210,000 or so clones, 70% to 80% of them seen just once; the ten biggest clones take up roughly a sixth. Source material: PBMCs. Every receptor here comes from a middle-aged man in good health and CMV-seronegative.

The V gene is TRBV19, the J gene TRBJ1-4; D is unresolved. Trimming cost V 4 bases and J 3 bases, with 6 bases left between them. The CDR3 totals 13 residues. Germline V gives CDR1 LNHDA, CDR2 SQIVND (reference sequence). In DNA form, the CDR3 reads TGTGCCAGTAGTAGACACGCTAATGAAAAACTGTTTTTT. This encodes CASSRHANEKLFF.

This chain uses TRBV7-6 with TRBJ1-3, with a weak D call TRBD1 (6 bases). The germline V and J ends were trimmed by 5 bases and 0 bases, with 14 bases remaining between them. The CDR3 extends over 16 amino acids. CDR1 is SGHVS and CDR2 is FNYEAQ in the germline V gene. This chain's CDR3 is CASSLDRLSSGNTIYF. The CDR3 nucleotides are TGTGCCAGCAGCCTGGACAGATTGAGCTCTGGAAACACCATATATTTT.

J is TRBJ2-5 and V is TRBV15; no definite D call. Trimming removed 0 bases from V and 5 bases from J, with 10 bases in between. CDR1 and CDR2 from the germline V gene are LNHNV and YYDKDF (reference sequence). This CDR3 spans 14 amino acids. CDR3 in DNA: TGTGCCACCAGCAGAGATCGAGCCCCTGAGACCCAGTACTTC. Its translation is CATSRDRAPETQYF.

The rearrangement links TRBV19 to TRBJ1-5, with TRBD1 as a possible D gene (6 bases). The germline V gene encodes CDR1 LNHDA and CDR2 SQIVND (reference sequence). This CDR3 contains 17 residues. V lost 2 bases to trimming and J lost 4 bases, with 18 bases between them. In DNA, the CDR3 is TGTGCCAGTAGTATAAGGCCAGGGGACGGGGGGAATCAGCCCCAGCATTTT. Its translation is CASSIRPGDGGNQPQHF.

The count of this clone is one. The rearrangement joins TRBV27 to TRBJ1-6; TRBD1 might be the D (6 bases). CDR3 length: 15 residues. V was trimmed by 9 bases and J by 8 bases, leaving 20 bases between them. Germline CDR1 reads MNHEY; CDR2 reads SMNVEV (reference sequence). The CDR3 here is CASNPSGTTYSPLHF. CDR3 DNA sequence: TGTGCCAGTAACCCCTCCGGGACAACCTATTCACCCCTCCACTTT.

The rearrangement links TRBV9 to TRBJ2-7; possible D gene TRBD2, 5 bases. Germline V CDR1 and CDR2: SGDLS, YYNGEE. The V end was cut by 2 bases, the J end by 7 bases, with 13 bases between. This CDR3 has 13 residues. The CDR3 DNA sequence: TGTGCCAGCAGCGTTGAGGGTCCCTCGGAGCAGTACTTC. It codes for CASSVEGPSEQYF.

The CDR3 DNA is TGTGCCAGCTCGACAGACCTTACCTACGAGCAGTACTTC. Encoded protein: CASSTDLTYEQYF. This chain uses TRBV18 with TRBJ2-7; weak D call: TRBD1 (5 bases). The CDR3 has 13 amino acids. The germline CDR1 and CDR2 sequences are KGHSH and LQKENI. Trimming took 6 bases from V and 2 from J, leaving 11 bases between them.

CDR3 coding DNA: TGTGCCAGCGTACCAGGGTTCTTGGGGGGCTACACCTTC. Residues: CASVPGFLGGYTF. V and J are TRBV6-5 and TRBJ1-2; the D gene is possibly TRBD1 (5 bases). The CDR3 consists of 13 residues. The germline V gene has CDR1 MNHEY and CDR2 SVGAGI. Trimming stripped 8 bases from V and 8 bases from J, with 18 bases between.

J is TRBJ1-4 and V is TRBV13, with D possibly matching TRBD1 (5 bases). The CDR3 runs to 16 residues. CDR1 is PRHDT, CDR2 FYEKMQ, per germline (reference sequence). V gave up 5 bases and J gave up 6 bases, with 19 bases separating them. The chain's CDR3 is CASSPYQSGGDEKLFF. In DNA form, the CDR3 reads TGTGCCAGCAGCCCTTACCAATCGGGGGGGGATGAAAAACTGTTTTTT. Supplemented by reference TRBV13 and TRBJ1-4, the full variable domain reads AAGVIQSPRHLIKEKRETATLKCYPIPRHDTVYWYQQGPGQDPQFLISFYEKMQSDKGSIPDRFSAQQFSDYHSELNMSSLELGDSALYFCASSPYQSGGDEKLFFGSGTQLSVL.

The chain uses TRBV20-1 and TRBJ2-1; D ambiguous. The CDR3 loop spans 11 amino acids. The germline V gene has CDR1 DFQATT and CDR2 SNEGSKA (reference sequence). V gave up 5 bases and J gave up 10 bases, with 12 bases separating them. CDR3 in DNA: TGCAGTGCTGTCCGCATCGAGGAGCAGTTCTTC. Protein product: CSAVRIEEQFF.

V gene TRBV2 combines with J gene TRBJ1-4; D not resolved. The CDR3 extends over 16 amino acids. From germline, CDR1 is SNHLY and CDR2 FYNNEI. The V end was cut by 2 bases, the J end by 0 bases, with 10 bases between. CDR3 sequence reads: CASSERRTATNEKLFF. The CDR3 DNA is TGTGCCAGCAGTGAACGGAGGACCGCAACTAATGAAAAACTGTTTTTT.

The chain is built from TRBV27 and TRBJ2-2; 9 positions agree with TRBD2. Per germline, CDR1 MNHEY and CDR2 SMNVEV (reference sequence). CDR3 length: 16 amino acids. After removal of 2 bases from V and 4 bases from J, the junction contained 5 bases not matched to a gene. DNA of the CDR3: TGTGCCAGCAGTTTAAGTAGCGGGAGCGTCACCGGGGAGCTGTTTTTT. The encoded protein is CASSLSSGSVTGELFF.

This clone was observed a handful of times. J is TRBJ2-2 and V is TRBV9; D is undetermined. Trimming took 2 bases from V and 1 from J, leaving 9 bases between them. Germline V CDR1 and CDR2: SGDLS, YYNGEE. The CDR3 runs to 15 residues. The DNA for the CDR3 is TGTGCCAGCAGCGTTGCGGATCTGAACACCGGGGAGCTGTTTTTT. This sequence encodes CASSVADLNTGELFF.

V usage is TRBV25-1 and J usage is TRBJ2-5; D is unresolved. The germline V gene has CDR1 MGHDK and CDR2 SYGVNS. The CDR3 runs 10 residues. Between the trimmed V and J ends, which lost 6 bases and 4 bases, there was a span of 3 bases. CDR3 amino acids: CASSVETQYF. CDR3 DNA sequence: TGTGCCAGCAGCGTAGAGACCCAGTACTTC.

The chain joins TRBV9 to TRBJ1-2; tentative D call: TRBD1 (5 bases). CDR1 and CDR2 (germline): SGDLS, YYNGEE. V lost 5 bases to trimming and J lost 8 bases, with 19 bases between them. The CDR3 runs to 14 residues. The CDR3 nucleotides are TGTGCCAGCAGTTCTCAGTGGGGGGATGAAGGCTACACCTTC. As protein: CASSSQWGDEGYTF. Based on the CDR3 plus reference TRBV9 and TRBJ1-2, the full variable domain is DSGVTQTPKHLITATGQRVTLRCSPRSGDLSVYWYQQSLDQGLQFLIQYYNGEERAKGNILERFSAQQFPDLHSELNLSSLELGDSALYFCASSSQWGDEGYTFGSGTRLTVV.

The rearrangement links TRBV7-9 to TRBJ2-5; no clear D gene. CDR1 SEHNR and CDR2 FQNEAQ come from the germline V gene (reference sequence). This CDR3 contains 17 residues. Trimming removed 1 base from V and 5 bases from J, with 20 bases in between. The CDR3: CASSLGFSVWAEETQYF. The CDR3 DNA reads TGTGCCAGCAGCTTAGGTTTCTCAGTTTGGGCAGAGGAGACCCAGTACTTC.

This chain connects TRBV2 to TRBJ2-7, with 9 bases matching TRBD1. V lost 3 bases, J lost 9 bases, and 3 bases stayed unmatched. There are 12 residues in the CDR3. The germline V gene has CDR1 SNHLY and CDR2 FYNNEI. CDR3 sequence reads: CASSDGTGWQYF. For the CDR3, the DNA is TGTGCCAGCAGTGACGGGACAGGGTGGCAGTACTTC. Drawing the rest from reference TRBV2 and TRBJ2-7, the complete variable domain is EPEVTQTPSHQVTQMGQEVILRCVPISNHLYFYWYRQILGQKVEFLVSFYNNEISEKSEIFDDQFSVERPDGSNFTLKIRSTKLEDSAMYFCASSDGTGWQYFGPGTRLTVT.

This chain uses TRBV10-3 with TRBJ2-6, with D perhaps matching TRBD1 (6 bases). CDR3 length equals 13 residues. Germline values: CDR1 ENHRY, CDR2 SYGVKD. V was clipped by 10 bases and J by 1 base, with 8 bases between them. CDR3 bases: TGTGCCACCCAGGGGTCTGGGGCCAACGTCCTGACTTTC. Protein sequence: CATQGSGANVLTF.

The gene calls are TRBV4-1 and TRBJ2-1, with 14 bases that match TRBD2. Unmatched junction bases numbered 5, after V lost 3 bases and J lost 7 bases. Germline CDR1 is MGHRA and CDR2 is YSYEKL. The CDR3 runs to 16 residues. CDR3 sequence (DNA): TGCGCCAGCAGCCATAACCGACTAGCGGGAGGGAATGAGCAGTTCTTC. Its translation is CASSHNRLAGGNEQFF.

Comment on this clone: This CDR3 is also generated by other DNA sequences in the sample. This chain joins TRBV11-2 and TRBJ2-5; no firm D call. The V gene's germline CDR1 is SGHAT and CDR2 FQNNGV. The V gene lost 3 bases and the J gene lost 4 bases, with 6 bases spanning the gap. CDR3 length: 12 amino acids. CDR3 coding DNA: TGTGCCAGCAGCTTCACGAGAGAGACCCAGTACTTC. Protein: CASSFTRETQYF. The full variable domain, its missing parts supplied by reference TRBV11-2 and TRBJ2-5, is EAGVAQSPRYKIIEKRQSVAFWCNPISGHATLYWYQQILGQGPKLLIQFQNNGVVDDSQLPKDRFSAERLKGVDSTLKIQPAKLEDSAVYLCASSFTRETQYFGPGTRLLVL.

This chain uses TRBV19 with TRBJ2-5; TRBD2 is a possible D gene (6 bases). V shed 8 bases and J shed 6 bases, with 16 bases lying between them. This CDR3 is built from 13 residues. From germline, CDR1 is LNHDA and CDR2 SQIVND (reference sequence). CDR3 region: CASREWGEKTQYF. The CDR3 DNA sequence: TGTGCCAGTCGGGAGTGGGGTGAGAAGACCCAGTACTTC.